Presented here are 24 T cell receptor beta chains from one specimen sequenced in a study of OX40 agonist ivuxolimab in advanced cancers. Data came from immunoSEQ multiplex PCR; TCRdb stores just in-frame clones and leaves some out. The table includes tens of thousands of clones, 85% detected once. This specimen consisted of CD4+ or CD8+ T cells sorted from blood, obtained in a trial of the OX40 agonist ivuxolimab. These receptors were obtained from an adult with an advanced solid tumor such as melanoma, head and neck, liver or kidney cancer.

This chain connects TRBV14 to TRBJ2-7; D gene ambiguous. This CDR3 is built from 16 residues. CDR1 SGHDN and CDR2 FVKESK come from the germline V gene. The V end lost 1 base, the J end lost 2 bases, and 15 bases lay between the germline ends. The DNA of the CDR3 is TGTGCCAGCAGCCAAGCCCCCCCCGGAGTCACCTACGAGCAGTACTTC. Translating gives CASSQAPPGVTYEQYF.

V is TRBV7-8 and J is TRBJ2-1, with 12 bases aligning to TRBD2. Germline assignment: CDR1 SGHVS and CDR2 FQNEAQ. The CDR3 consists of 15 residues. J lost 11 bases, V lost 5 bases, and 10 bases had no gene match. CDR3 DNA sequence: TGTGCCAGCAGCCCCGGACTAGCGGGAAGGAGTAAGCAGTTCTTC. Its translation is CASSPGLAGRSKQFF.

The chain is built from TRBV28 and TRBJ2-6, with D perhaps assigned TRBD1 or TRBD2 (5 bases each). V lost 2 bases and J lost 2, with 7 bases in between. The germline V gene has CDR1 MDHEN and CDR2 SYDVKM. The CDR3 consists of 15 residues. CDR3 loop: CASSLVGAGANVLTF. CDR3 bases: TGTGCCAGCAGTTTAGTGGGGGCTGGGGCCAACGTCCTGACTTTC.

Points on this clone: Additional DNA sequences in this sample encode the identical CDR3. This chain connects TRBV5-1 to TRBJ2-6, with 10 bases fitting TRBD1. The CDR3 runs to 18 residues. Trimming took 0 bases from V and 0 from J; bases not matched to a gene: 3. CDR1 and CDR2 (germline): SGHRS, YFSETQ. CDR3 coding DNA: TGCGCCAGCAGCTTGGCCGGGACAGGGGTCTCTGGGGCCAACGTCCTGACTTTC. Protein product: CASSLAGTGVSGANVLTF.

J is TRBJ1-5 and V is TRBV19; 9 positions agree with TRBD1. The CDR3 spans 19 residues. J gave up 0 bases and V 3 bases, and 12 bases lay outside the gene matches. Germline CDR1 and CDR2: LNHDA and SQIVND (reference sequence). The CDR3 reads CASSILGTGSSLSNQPQHF. CDR3 coding DNA: TGTGCCAGTAGTATTCTAGGGACAGGGAGCTCCCTTAGCAATCAGCCCCAGCATTTT.

The V call is TRBV5-1, the J call TRBJ2-7; D ambiguous. Trimming left V 3 bases short and J 0 bases short, with 10 bases between. The CDR3 runs to 14 residues. From germline, CDR1 is SGHRS and CDR2 YFSETQ. The CDR3 nucleotides read TGCGCCAGCAGCTCAGTAGGTAGCTCCTACGAGCAGTACTTC. Encoded protein: CASSSVGSSYEQYF.

The sample holds one count of this clone. The V and J genes are TRBV27 and TRBJ2-2; 11 positions match TRBD2. The J segment lost 0 bases and the V segment lost 7 bases, leaving 10 bases of the junction unmatched. Germline CDR1 and CDR2: MNHEY and SMNVEV (reference sequence). The CDR3 is made up of 18 amino acids. CDR3 residues: CASTRTSGPFANTGELFF. The CDR3 DNA is TGTGCCAGCACCCGGACTAGCGGGCCGTTCGCGAACACCGGGGAGCTGTTTTTT.

The rearrangement uses TRBV18 and TRBJ1-1; weak D call: TRBD1 (5 bases). Trimming pared 5 bases from V and 4 bases from J, leaving 11 bases between. Germline-derived CDR1 and CDR2 are KGHSH and LQKENI. This CDR3 has 13 residues. CDR3 protein: CASSADSTTEAFF. Written as DNA, the CDR3 is TGTGCCAGCTCAGCCGACAGTACCACTGAAGCTTTCTTT.

The chain employs TRBV28 and TRBJ2-3, with D hard to call. Germline V gene sequence: CDR1 MDHEN, CDR2 SYDVKM. V gave up 6 bases and J gave up 4 bases, with 8 bases separating them. This CDR3 has 12 residues. The CDR3 loop is CASSLPSDTQYF. CDR3 coding DNA: TGTGCCAGCAGCTTACCATCAGATACGCAGTATTTT.

This chain joins TRBV5-4 and TRBJ2-3; 7 nucleotides agree with TRBD1. V was pared by 4 bases and J by 4 bases, with 15 bases of the junction left unmatched. The CDR3 contains 17 residues. CDR1 is SGHNT, CDR2 YYREEE, per germline (reference sequence). CDR3 sequence: CASSRDSLSLGPDTQYF. The CDR3 nucleotides read TGTGCCAGCAGCCGGGACAGCCTTTCCCTAGGGCCAGATACGCAGTATTTT.

The chain employs TRBV5-5 and TRBJ2-1; 14 positions agree with TRBD2. Germline CDR1 and CDR2: SGHKS and YYEKEE (reference sequence). V shed 0 bases and J 9 bases; nucleotides not matched to a gene: 2. This CDR3 contains 15 residues. In DNA, the CDR3 is TGTGCCAGCAGCTTGGGACTAGCGGGAGGGGTTGAGCAGTTCTTC. Amino acids: CASSLGLAGGVEQFF.

This chain links TRBV18 with TRBJ2-7; D uncertain. Germline assignment: CDR1 KGHSH and CDR2 LQKENI. The CDR3 covers 13 residues. Trimming took 2 bases from V and 5 from J, leaving 10 bases between them. CDR3: CASSPGVVNEQYF. The CDR3 DNA reads TGTGCCAGCTCACCAGGAGTGGTAAACGAGCAGTACTTC.

This chain connects TRBV30 to TRBJ2-3; TRBD2 might be the D (5 bases). This CDR3 spans 13 amino acids. The V gene lost 2 bases and the J gene lost 3 bases, with 9 bases spanning the gap. Germline CDR1 GTSNPN, CDR2 SVGIG (reference sequence). The CDR3 DNA reads as TGTGCCTGGAGTCGACCGGGGACAGATACGCAGTATTTT. It codes for CAWSRPGTDTQYF. The full variable domain, with the rest looked up from reference TRBV30 and TRBJ2-3, is SQTIHQWPATLVQPVGSPLSLECTVEGTSNPNLYWYRQAAGRGLQLLFYSVGIGQISSEVPQNLSASRPQDRQFILSSKKLLLSDSGFYLCAWSRPGTDTQYFGPGTRLTVL.

This chain connects TRBV7-9 to TRBJ1-2; D unresolved. The CDR3 has 13 residues. The V and J ends lost 7 bases and 4 bases respectively, with 13 bases between them. Germline CDR1 and CDR2: SEHNR and FQNEAQ (reference sequence). The CDR3 DNA follows: TGTGCCAGCACCGCGTCCGGGGTCTATGGCTACACCTTC. Residues: CASTASGVYGYTF. The variable domain in full, completed from reference TRBV7-9 and TRBJ1-2, reads DTGVSQNPRHKITKRGQNVTFRCDPISEHNRLYWYRQTLGQGPEFLTYFQNEAQLEKSRLLSDRFSAERPKGSFSTLEIQRTEQGDSAMYLCASTASGVYGYTFGSGTRLTVV.

This rearrangement joins TRBV9 to TRBJ2-3, with 16 bases aligning to TRBD2. Per the germline V gene, CDR1 is SGDLS and CDR2 is YYNGEE. The junction had 6 bases not matched to a gene; V was cut back by 4 bases and J by 4 bases. CDR3 size: 17 residues. As DNA, the CDR3 is TGTGCCAGCAGCTCGAGAGGGACTAGCGGGAGGGCAGATACGCAGTATTTT. As protein: CASSSRGTSGRADTQYF.

The V call is TRBV9, the J call TRBJ1-1; no reliable D call. The CDR3 covers 13 residues. Germline V gene sequence: CDR1 SGDLS, CDR2 YYNGEE. Trimming left V 0 bases short and J 2 bases short, with 5 bases between. CDR3 in DNA: TGTGCCAGCAGCGTAGCTCTAAACACTGAAGCTTTCTTT. Translating gives CASSVALNTEAFF. The variable domain in full, with the rest retrieved from reference TRBV9 and TRBJ1-1, is DSGVTQTPKHLITATGQRVTLRCSPRSGDLSVYWYQQSLDQGLQFLIQYYNGEERAKGNILERFSAQQFPDLHSELNLSSLELGDSALYFCASSVALNTEAFFGQGTRLTVV.

Points on this clone: The same CDR3 can be traced to other DNA sequences in this sample. The V call is TRBV18, the J call TRBJ1-5, with D perhaps TRBD1 (6 bases). This CDR3 spans 14 amino acids. Germline V gene lookup returns CDR1 KGHSH and CDR2 LQKENI. The germline V and J ends were trimmed by 2 bases and 2 bases, with 7 bases remaining between them. This chain's CDR3 is CASSPGGRNQPQHF. For the CDR3, the DNA is TGTGCCAGCTCACCAGGGGGGCGCAATCAGCCCCAGCATTTT.

The J gene is TRBJ1-1, the V gene TRBV6-5, with D uncertain. The V and J ends lost 6 bases and 2 bases respectively, with 10 bases between them. Germline V gene sequence: CDR1 MNHEY, CDR2 SVGAGI. The CDR3 is 13 residues long. CDR3 DNA: TGTGCCAGCAGCTTCAGCCATAACACTGAAGCTTTCTTT. Its protein product is CASSFSHNTEAFF.

This CDR3 reads CASSPNLSLEQFF. In nucleotides, the CDR3 is TGTGCCAGCAGCCCAAACTTATCACTAGAGCAGTTCTTC. The gene calls are TRBV27 and TRBJ2-1; D is uncertain. The CDR3 extends over 13 amino acids. Trimming removed 6 bases at V and 10 bases at J, with 16 bases between. From germline, CDR1 is MNHEY and CDR2 SMNVEV (reference sequence).

V usage is TRBV15 and J usage is TRBJ2-5; 9 bases match TRBD1. Looked up from germline, CDR1 is LNHNV and CDR2 is YYDKDF (reference sequence). The CDR3 consists of 16 residues. V shed 3 bases, J shed 4 bases, and the junction held 9 bases outside the gene matches. CDR3 sequence reads: CATSRDYRGPGETQYF. The CDR3 DNA sequence: TGTGCCACCAGCAGGGATTACAGGGGGCCGGGAGAGACCCAGTACTTC.

The chain employs TRBV7-2 and TRBJ2-3; unclear D gene. The germline CDR1 and CDR2 sequences are SGHTA and FQGNSA. V was shortened by 0 bases and J by 2 bases, with 12 bases between the two germline ends. CDR3 length: 16 amino acids. The CDR3 bases are TGTGCCAGCAGCTTAGCGGTGGGGTTGATCACAGATACGCAGTATTTT. It codes for CASSLAVGLITDTQYF.

The chain is built from TRBV5-1 and TRBJ2-4; 8 bases fit TRBD1. This CDR3 has 16 amino acids. Germline lookup yields CDR1 SGHRS and CDR2 YFSETQ. The junction had 8 bases not matched to a gene; V was cut back by 0 bases and J by 6 bases. This chain's CDR3 is CASSLEGQGLGNIQYF. In nucleotides, the CDR3 is TGCGCCAGCAGCTTGGAAGGACAGGGATTGGGAAACATTCAGTACTTC.

This clone was detected a few times. The CDR3 spells CASTVNTGVKLFF. The CDR3 DNA is TGTGCCAGCACCGTTAATACGGGTGTCAAACTGTTTTTT. V usage is TRBV28 and J usage is TRBJ1-4; D call uncertain. CDR1 MDHEN and CDR2 SYDVKM come from the germline V gene. V lost 7 bases to trimming and J lost 11 bases, with 17 bases between them. There are 13 residues in the CDR3.

This rearrangement joins TRBV2 to TRBJ1-6; TRBD1 matches 7 bases. Germline V lookup: CDR1 SNHLY, CDR2 FYNNEI. The CDR3 consists of 15 residues. V shed 6 bases and J 2 bases; nucleotides not matched to a gene: 4. CDR3 DNA sequence: TGTGCCAGCAGGGTGGACAGGCCCTATAATTCACCCCTCCACTTT. Translation gives CASRVDRPYNSPLHF.